This TCR beta chain was captured in a study of T cell repertoires in cytomegalovirus infection (dated by TCRdb to the late 2010s). Regarding the research as a whole: Alongside well-studied HLA-B-restricted epitopes, the peptide stimulations were aimed at recently identified HLA-C-restricted CMV epitopes, whose presentation resists viral immunomodulation. Donor HLA type was relevant to the analysis, because carriage of CMV infection together with the matching HLA type was indicated by public TCR beta signatures. What the authors observed across the whole study: In both this cohort and an independent roughly 350-donor cohort, the cumulative frequency of public TCR beta family members distinguished carriers of CMV infection plus the relevant HLA type. The ex vivo response was dominated by HLA-C-restricted CMV-specific TCR beta clonotypes, which also provided the single most frequent clonotype in two of eight donors.

Explained via the paper, the treatment or condition label denotes: in vitro stimulation with specific CMV peptide epitopes to enrich CMV-specific T cells. In the case of this clonotype: Its antigen is unknown. There are no base qualities to consult, and no much larger clone falls within one base.

V is cut by 3 bases and J by 5 bases, and the space between the germline ends is 10 bases. The CDR3 measures 13 amino acids from cysteine to phenylalanine. Kept here is only the CDR3 DNA, which spans 39 bases and is read in frame from base 1. The germline V gene sets CDR1 to SGHAT and CDR2 to FQNNGV. Data came from an Illumina HiSeq 1500. The public reads were reprocessed in TCRdb via fastp at Q25 and MiXCR, keeping in-frame beta chains. Rows merge per CDR3 protein into single entries with the most common DNA and genes. The sample profile shows hundreds of thousands of distinct CDR3 sequences; about a third of them were found once. 10% to 15% of the sample belongs to the ten largest clones.

In this chain, TRBV11-2 is recombined with TRBJ1-1; no D gene is confidently identified. The receptor comes from a human donor in good health (CMV status not recorded). Some clones in this sample may be carry-over from other donors' samples. The material sequenced was cultured CD8+ T cells from PBMCs, taken from culture after CMV antigen stimulation. CDR3 protein: CASSFRTSTEAFF. The sequenced DNA is TGTGCCAGCAGCTTCCGTACATCAACTGAAGCTTTCTTT.